This TCR beta chain derives from a study of regulatory T cells in long-lasting Graves disease. Looking at the study overall: Graves' cases, newly diagnosed, had used antithyroid drugs under 3 months.

Time point of the sample: newly diagnosed GD, antithyroid drugs for less than 3 months. PBMCs were the source of the RNA used for TCR sequencing. This CDR3 comprises 13 residues. CDR1 is SEHNR, CDR2 FQNEAQ, per germline (reference sequence). Germline trimming cut 5 bases from V and 8 bases from J; bases unmatched to any gene: 8. Construction of the TCR beta libraries employed iRepertoire HTBI primers in conjunction with Arm-PCR of CDR3 regions. MiXCR, applied by TCRdb to the multiplex PCR reads, yields one record per CDR3 protein. The repertoire consists of about 350,000 distinct CDR3 sequences, with 15% to 20% occurring once and the leading ten covering 20% to 25%. The same data also went into a second study, on T cells in Graves' hyperthyroidism and ophthalmopathy.

This receptor was identified in a young woman with Graves disease. The chain carries TRBV7-9 and TRBJ1-2, with TRBD1 matching 7 bases. The sample consisted of peripheral blood mononuclear cells (PBMCs), taken at new diagnosis, from a patient treated with antithyroid drugs. CDR3 nucleotide sequence: TGTGCCAGCAGCGTTGACAGGGACCAGGGCTACACCTTC. Residues: CASSVDRDQGYTF.